The 2 T cell receptor beta chains below come from one sample, sequenced in a study of cytomegalovirus exposure and HLA in healthy donors (dated by TCRdb to the late 2010s). Library preparation employed the immunoSEQ multiplex PCR assay. For the multiplex PCR, a mixture combining 60 forward primers for TCR Vbeta segments and 13 reverse primers for TCR Jbeta segments was used. TCRdb took this table from immuneACCESS and kept in-frame rearrangements with V and J called. Such tables lack part of the clones; where checked against another copy, unresolved V genes explain under half of the gap, and the rest is unexplained. This sample holds about 170,000 clones; around 83% were observed only once. Together, the top ten hold over 2.5% of the sample. Material for sequencing was PBMCs. Every receptor here comes from a young man in good health and CMV-seropositive.

This chain connects TRBV10-1 to TRBJ2-7; D possibly corresponds to TRBD2 (7 bases). This CDR3 has 18 amino acids. The ends were cut back, 7 bases at V and 4 bases at J, with 29 bases in the middle. From germline, CDR1 is WNHNN and CDR2 SYGVQD (reference sequence). The CDR3 region is CASILNRRGRARSYEQYV. The CDR3 nucleotides are TGCGCCAGCATTCTAAATCGAAGGGGGAGGGCCAGATCATACGAGCAGTACGTC.

The rearrangement joins TRBV27 to TRBJ2-1; 11 bases align to TRBD2. Germline V gene lookup returns CDR1 MNHEY and CDR2 SMNVEV (reference sequence). The CDR3 consists of 15 residues. The V segment lost 8 bases and the J segment 6 bases; nucleotides outside the gene matches: 9. DNA for the CDR3: TGTGCCAGCGGAAAACTAGCGGGAGCCCTCAATGAGCAGTTCTTC. Amino acid sequence: CASGKLAGALNEQFF.